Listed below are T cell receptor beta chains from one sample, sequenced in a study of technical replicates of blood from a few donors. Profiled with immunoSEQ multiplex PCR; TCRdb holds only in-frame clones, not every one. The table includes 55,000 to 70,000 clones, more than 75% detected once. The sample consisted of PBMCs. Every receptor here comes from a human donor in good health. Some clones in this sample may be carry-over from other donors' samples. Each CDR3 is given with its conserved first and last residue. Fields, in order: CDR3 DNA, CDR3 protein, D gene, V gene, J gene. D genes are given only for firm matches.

TGTGCCAGTAGTTCAGTCAACAGGGCGGGCGAGCAGTACTTC	CASSSVNRAGEQYF	-	TRBV19	TRBJ2-7
TGTGCTAGTGGTTCGGTGGGCCTAACAAATCAGCCCCAGCATTTT	CASGSVGLTNQPQHF	-	TRBV12-5	TRBJ1-5
TGTGCCAGCATGAACGGAGCGGGGACCTACGAGCAGTACTTC	CASMNGAGTYEQYF	TRBD2	TRBV2	TRBJ2-7
TGTGCCAGCAGCTTGGGGGGCAGACTCTCAGATACGCAGTATTTT	CASSLGGRLSDTQYF	-	TRBV5-8	TRBJ2-3
TGTGCCAGCAGCTTGAGGCAGGGTTACGAGCAGTACTTC	CASSLRQGYEQYF	-	TRBV11-3	TRBJ2-7
TGTGCCAGCTCACCAGGACCCGGGGTTAGTGGAAACACCATATATTTT	CASSPGPGVSGNTIYF	-	TRBV18	TRBJ1-3
TGTGCCAGCAGCCTAGCGGGGCCGCTCCAAGAGACCCAGTACTTC	CASSLAGPLQETQYF	TRBD2	TRBV4-2	TRBJ2-5
TGTGCCAGCAGCCAAGCGGGTGTCCGGGGGAACGAGCAGTACTTC	CASSQAGVRGNEQYF	-	TRBV14	TRBJ2-7
TGTGCCATCACCCCCCAACAGGGCTCTGGCTACACCTTC	CAITPQQGSGYTF	-	TRBV10-3	TRBJ1-2
TGTGCCAGCAGCGCAGGACGACTAGCGTTCTCCTACGAGCAGTACTTC	CASSAGRLAFSYEQYF	TRBD2	TRBV7-9	TRBJ2-7
TGCGCCAGCAGCCTTAGACGGCGGGAGACCCAGTACTTC	CASSLRRRETQYF	-	TRBV5-1	TRBJ2-5